A single sample gave rise to the 22 T cell receptor beta chains below, sequenced in a study of vaccination and CD4 T cells after COVID-19 (dated by TCRdb to between 2021 and 2022). What these receptors recognize is not known. Reading the label with the study, this specimen's treatment or condition is: roughly ten-day PBMC culture with coronavirus spike peptide pools or control peptides (ViraFEST assay). Library method: PCR. Sequencing was carried out with an Illumina iSeq 100. TCR sequencing of DNA from cultured CD4+ T cells used the Oncomine TCR Beta short-read assay at the Johns Hopkins FTIC core. TCRdb trimmed the raw reads at Q25, called clones with MiXCR and kept productive beta chains. Under each unique CDR3 protein, matching rows form one entry showing the most common genes and DNA. Here the sample has roughly 16,000 distinct CDR3 sequences; more than 40% occur a single time. The ten largest clones represent 4.5% to 7% of the sample.

This sample comprised CD4+ T cells from blood, cultured in vitro, obtained before SARS-CoV-2 vaccination. The origin of the receptors is a human donor who had recovered from COVID-19.

This clonotype is a singleton in its sample. V gene TRBV5-1 combines with J gene TRBJ2-1; 8 bases agree with TRBD1. V shed 4 bases and J 1 base; nucleotides not matched to a gene: 4. Per germline, CDR1 SGHRS and CDR2 YFSETQ. The CDR3 contains 15 residues. The CDR3 loop reads CASSRDRSSYNEQFF. DNA for the CDR3: TGCGCCAGCAGCAGGGACAGGAGTTCCTACAATGAGCAGTTCTTC.

This clonotype was seen a few times. The chain joins TRBV7-2 to TRBJ1-1; 8 bases map to TRBD1. This CDR3 spans 15 amino acids. In germline, CDR1 is SGHTA, CDR2 FQGNSA. V lost 5 bases, J lost 2 bases, and 7 bases stayed unmatched. CDR3 in amino acids: CASSPAQGANTEAFF. The CDR3 nucleotides read TGTGCCAGCAGCCCTGCTCAGGGGGCTAACACTGAAGCTTTCTTT.

J is TRBJ2-7 and V is TRBV20-1, with 12 bases that match TRBD2. The V gene's germline CDR1 is DFQATT and CDR2 SNEGSKA (reference sequence). The CDR3 contains 16 residues. The ends lost 1 base at V and 4 bases at J; junction bases unmatched: 8. CDR3 sequence reads: CSARGASGRATYEQYF. The CDR3 DNA reads TGCAGTGCTAGAGGGGCTAGCGGGAGGGCCACGTACGAGCAGTACTTC.

This clonotype was recorded a few times. J is TRBJ2-3 and V is TRBV15, with 7 bases that match TRBD2. CDR1 and CDR2 (germline): LNHNV, YYDKDF (reference sequence). The CDR3 runs 17 residues. Trimming took 2 bases from V and 1 from J; bases not matched to a gene: 9. This CDR3 is CATSRPVGEGGTDTQYF. For the CDR3, the DNA is TGTGCCACCAGCAGACCCGTCGGGGAGGGCGGCACAGATACGCAGTATTTT.

V usage is TRBV11-2 and J usage is TRBJ1-3; D ambiguous. This CDR3 contains 14 residues. The V end lost 2 bases, the J end lost 2 bases, and 7 bases lay between the germline ends. Germline CDR1 is SGHAT and CDR2 is FQNNGV. The CDR3 DNA reads as TGTGCCAGCAGCTTAATGGGCGCTGGAAACACCATATATTTT. Translation: CASSLMGAGNTIYF.

The chain links TRBV11-3 to TRBJ2-7; perhaps D is TRBD1 or TRBD2 (5 bases each). The CDR3 runs 14 residues. Germline V gives CDR1 SGHNT, CDR2 YENEEA. Trimming stripped 4 bases from V and 0 bases from J, with 10 bases between. The CDR3 DNA sequence: TGTGCCAGCAGCTCCCGGGACGGCTCCTACGAGCAGTACTTC. This codes for CASSSRDGSYEQYF.

The CDR3 protein is CASSISLRHDLQHF. The CDR3 nucleotides read TGTGCCAGTAGTATTTCACTCCGACACGACCTACAGCATTTT. This rearrangement joins TRBV19 to TRBJ1-5; no reliable D call. The CDR3 covers 14 residues. Deletions cut 3 bases from V and 13 bases from J, with 19 bases between. The germline V gene has CDR1 LNHDA and CDR2 SQIVND (reference sequence).

Note on this clonotype: The junction differs from germline at one of its ends, possibly a read error. This sequence joins TRBV7-2 and TRBJ1-2; no clear D. Per the germline V gene, CDR1 is SGHTA and CDR2 is FQGNSA. This CDR3 has 11 amino acids. The CDR3 sequence: CASSRGLTYSF. The CDR3 DNA sequence: TGTGCCAGCAGCCGAGGACTCACCTACAGCTTC.

The chain is built from TRBV6-2 or TRBV6-3 and TRBJ2-2; D is uncertain. This CDR3 region has 13 residues. The germline CDR1 and CDR2 sequences are MNHEY and SVGEGT. Trimming pared 4 bases from V and 4 bases from J, leaving 7 bases between. The CDR3 reads CASSSTATGELFF. The CDR3 DNA reads as TGTGCCAGCAGTTCCACTGCCACCGGGGAGCTGTTTTTT.

This clonotype was counted between two and nine times. The CDR3 reads CARGGGSGNYGYTF. CDR3 in DNA: TGTGCCAGGGGTGGGGGATCAGGGAACTATGGCTACACCTTC. The genes are TRBV7-2 and TRBJ1-2, with D possibly matching TRBD1 (5 bases). Germline V gene lookup returns CDR1 SGHTA and CDR2 FQGNSA. This CDR3 region has 14 residues. The V and J ends lost 9 bases and 2 bases respectively, with 16 bases between them.

In its sample, this clonotype was seen a few times. The gene calls are TRBV6-2 or TRBV6-3 and TRBJ1-2; perhaps TRBD1 as D (5 bases). This CDR3 has 13 residues. Trimming took 0 bases from V and 5 from J, leaving 7 bases between them. The germline CDR1 and CDR2 sequences are MNHEY and SVGEGT. The DNA for the CDR3 is TGTGCCAGCAGTTACTCAGGGGAGTATGGCTACACCTTC. It specifies CASSYSGEYGYTF.

Concerning this clonotype: A junction boundary mismatches the germline segment, possibly from a read error. V and J are TRBV19 and TRBJ1-2, with TRBD1 matching 9 bases. The CDR3 loop spans 14 amino acids. Germline CDR1 LNHDA, CDR2 SQIVND (reference sequence). The CDR3 sequence: CASMHRDRAYAYTF. In nucleotides, the CDR3 is TGTGCCAGTATGCACCGGGACAGGGCTTATGCCTACACCTTC.

The V and J genes are TRBV29-1 and TRBJ1-3; D is unresolved. Germline loops: CDR1 SQVTM, CDR2 ANQGSEA. V was trimmed by 6 bases and J by 2 bases, leaving 14 bases between them. This CDR3 has 14 amino acids. Written as DNA, the CDR3 is TGCAGCGTGACGTGGGCAGTCACTGGAAACACCATATATTTT. This gives the protein CSVTWAVTGNTIYF. Full variable domain (missing parts from reference TRBV29-1 and TRBJ1-3): SAVISQKPSRDICQRGTSLTIQCQVDSQVTMMFWYRQQPGQSLTLIATANQGSEATYESGFVIDKFPISRPNLTFSTLTVSNMSPEDSSIYLCSVTWAVTGNTIYFGEGSWLTVV.

This clonotype was seen a handful of times. The chain employs TRBV5-4 and TRBJ2-3; D might be TRBD2 (6 bases). CDR1 SGHNT and CDR2 YYREEE come from the germline V gene (reference sequence). V was cut by 4 bases and J by 0 bases, with 15 bases left in between. This CDR3 has 16 amino acids. The CDR3 sequence is CASSNGGLASTDTQYF. CDR3 bases: TGTGCCAGCAGCAACGGGGGACTGGCTAGCACAGATACGCAGTATTTT.

The chain carries TRBV28 and TRBJ2-5, with no clear D. CDR3 size: 15 residues. Trimming cost V 2 bases and J 5 bases, with 15 bases left between them. In germline, CDR1 is MDHEN, CDR2 SYDVKM. CDR3 nucleotide sequence: TGTGCCAGCAGTTTAGTCGAGAATACCGGGGAGACCCAGTACTTC. It yields the protein CASSLVENTGETQYF.

This chain uses TRBV20-1 with TRBJ1-1; no definite D call. The V gene's germline CDR1 is DFQATT and CDR2 SNEGSKA (reference sequence). This CDR3 has 12 residues. The V end was cut by 1 base, the J end by 2 bases, with 5 bases between. In nucleotides, the CDR3 is TGCAGTGCTAGAGCCCATAACACTGAAGCTTTCTTT. It encodes CSARAHNTEAFF.

V gene TRBV20-1 combines with J gene TRBJ2-3; maybe TRBD2 (6 bases). The germline V gene encodes CDR1 DFQATT and CDR2 SNEGSKA (reference sequence). There are 15 residues in the CDR3. Trimming removed 3 bases from V and 2 bases from J, with 15 bases in between. CDR3 DNA sequence: TGCAGTGCTAGGAGACTAGACCGGTACACAGATACGCAGTATTTT. Amino acid sequence: CSARRLDRYTDTQYF.

The chain combines TRBV20-1 with TRBJ1-2, with D maybe TRBD1 (5 bases). The V end lost 2 bases, the J end lost 4 bases, and 20 bases lay between the germline ends. The CDR3 length is 16 residues. Germline V gene sequence: CDR1 DFQATT, CDR2 SNEGSKA (reference sequence). The CDR3 loop reads CSARSSVGRDSYGYTF. DNA of the CDR3: TGCAGTGCTAGATCATCGGTAGGCAGGGACTCCTATGGCTACACCTTC.

With regard to this clonotype: Mismatch with germline at one junction end may stem from a read error. The V and J genes are TRBV6-1 and TRBJ2-3; D ambiguous. Per germline, CDR1 MNHNS and CDR2 SASEGT. This CDR3 is built from 14 residues. CDR3 bases: TGTGCCAGCAGAGAAGGAGTGAGCACAGATACGCAGTATTTT. The encoded protein is CASREGVSTDTQYF.

V usage is TRBV6-1 and J usage is TRBJ2-7; no reliable D call. The V gene's germline CDR1 is MNHNS and CDR2 SASEGT. Trimming shortened V by 2 bases and J by 3 bases, and 8 bases separated the two germline ends. The CDR3 is 13 residues long. CDR3 nucleotide sequence: TGTGCCAGCAGTGAAACCCCACGCTACGAGCAGTACTTC. Its translation: CASSETPRYEQYF.

The V gene is TRBV20-1, the J gene TRBJ2-1, with D possibly TRBD2 on 6 matching bases. This CDR3 has 16 amino acids. V was cut by 0 bases and J by 0 bases, with 12 bases left in between. CDR1 is DFQATT and CDR2 is SNEGSKA in the germline V gene (reference sequence). CDR3 bases: TGCAGTGCTAGAGATCCGCGGGGTAGCTCCTACAATGAGCAGTTCTTC. Translating gives CSARDPRGSSYNEQFF.

This chain uses TRBV6-1 with TRBJ2-7, with a possible D match to TRBD2 (6 bases). The CDR3 is made up of 13 amino acids. The germline gives CDR1 MNHNS, CDR2 SASEGT. Trimming stripped 7 bases from V and 4 bases from J, with 14 bases between. CDR3 loop: CASNQEGWYEQYF. The CDR3 bases are TGTGCCAGCAATCAGGAGGGGTGGTACGAGCAGTACTTC.